This passage covers 17 T cell receptor beta chains from one sample sequenced in a study of OX40 agonist ivuxolimab in advanced cancers. The data were produced by immunoSEQ multiplex PCR, yet TCRdb's version contains in-frame clones alone and is incomplete. This table has under 65,000 clones, approximately 90% appearing once. The sequences come from CD4+ or CD8+ T cells sorted from blood, collected in a trial of the OX40 agonist ivuxolimab. Receptors originate from an adult with an advanced solid tumor such as melanoma, head and neck, liver or kidney cancer.

The chain links TRBV19 to TRBJ2-7; 7 bases are shared with TRBD1. From germline, CDR1 is LNHDA and CDR2 SQIVND (reference sequence). With V trimmed by 5 bases and J by 3 bases, 10 bases remained unmatched. The CDR3 length is 15 residues. The DNA of the CDR3 is TGTGCCAGTAGTCGCCCGGGACAGACGGGCTACGAGCAGTACTTC. It translates to CASSRPGQTGYEQYF.

The chain is built from TRBV30 and TRBJ1-3; unclear D gene. V was shortened by 3 bases and J by 0 bases, with 12 bases between the two germline ends. This CDR3 spans 15 amino acids. Germline V lookup: CDR1 GTSNPN, CDR2 SVGIG (reference sequence). CDR3: CAWSRAGFSGNTIYF. DNA for the CDR3: TGTGCCTGGAGCCGAGCAGGTTTCTCTGGAAACACCATATATTTT.

The chain's CDR3 is CATGEQGRNEKLFF. In nucleotides, the CDR3 is TGCGCCACAGGGGAACAGGGACGAAATGAAAAACTGTTTTTT. The chain recombines TRBV10-1 with TRBJ1-4, with D possibly TRBD1 on 6 matching bases. The germline V and J ends were trimmed by 10 bases and 5 bases, with 17 bases remaining between them. This CDR3 has 14 residues. The germline V gene has CDR1 WNHNN and CDR2 SYGVQD (reference sequence).

This clone has more than one count but fewer than ten. The CDR3 sequence is CAVGDSSYNEQFF. CDR3 bases: TGTGCCGTTGGGGACAGCTCCTACAATGAGCAGTTCTTC. This chain links TRBV30 with TRBJ2-1, with 7 bases lining up with TRBD1. This CDR3 region has 13 residues. V lost 8 bases to trimming and J lost 0 bases; unmatched junction nucleotides: 4. Germline-derived CDR1 and CDR2 are GTSNPN and SVGIG (reference sequence).

V is TRBV5-1 and J is TRBJ2-5; 7 nucleotides match TRBD1. V lost 4 bases to trimming and J lost 1 base; unmatched junction nucleotides: 4. Germline CDR1 is SGHRS and CDR2 is YFSETQ. The CDR3 runs 14 residues. The CDR3 region has the DNA TGCGCCAGCAGCCCGGGACAGATCCAAGAGACCCAGTACTTC. Protein: CASSPGQIQETQYF.

The gene calls are TRBV18 and TRBJ2-7; 13 bases line up with TRBD2. Germline CDR1 and CDR2: KGHSH and LQKENI. V trimming: 4 bases; J trimming: 3 bases; junction bases outside the gene matches: 6. The CDR3 is 16 amino acids. The CDR3 is CASSQPGLAGLYEQYF. The CDR3 bases are TGTGCCAGCTCACAACCGGGACTAGCGGGACTCTACGAGCAGTACTTC.

J is TRBJ2-3 and V is TRBV29-1; TRBD2 aligns across 8 bases. Germline lookup yields CDR1 SQVTM and CDR2 ANQGSEA. The CDR3 has 13 amino acids. Trimming at V came to 6 bases and at J to 6 bases, leaving 8 bases not matched to a gene. The CDR3 DNA is TGCAGCGTGACGCGGGAGGAGGGGGATACGCAGTATTTT. As protein: CSVTREEGDTQYF.

This clone has only one observation. The rearrangement uses TRBV18 and TRBJ1-4; D gene uncertain. The CDR3 length is 16 residues. The V gene lost 2 bases and the J gene lost 3 bases, with 13 bases spanning the gap. The germline V gene has CDR1 KGHSH and CDR2 LQKENI. The chain's CDR3 is CASSPTPEISNEKLFF. CDR3 DNA sequence: TGTGCCAGCTCACCAACGCCCGAGATATCTAATGAAAAACTGTTTTTT.

This chain uses TRBV9 with TRBJ2-3, with TRBD1 identical over 7 bases. Looked up from germline, CDR1 is SGDLS and CDR2 is YYNGEE. This CDR3 has 14 residues. The trim removed 3 bases at V and 3 bases at J, leaving 4 bases unmatched. This chain's CDR3 is CASSDPRGTDTQYF. The CDR3 DNA follows: TGTGCCAGCAGCGACCCCAGGGGGACAGATACGCAGTATTTT.

The chain has TRBV4-2 and TRBJ2-3; possibly TRBD2 for D (5 bases). Germline CDR1 and CDR2: LGHNA and YNFKEQ. V was shortened by 4 bases and J by 6 bases, with 11 bases between the two germline ends. The CDR3 sequence is 13 residues long. For the CDR3, the DNA is TGTGCCAGCAGCCCAAGAATAGCGGATACGCAGTATTTT. Amino acid sequence: CASSPRIADTQYF.

V and J are TRBV5-6 and TRBJ1-2; possible D gene TRBD1, 5 bases. V lost 1 base, J lost 3 bases, and 7 bases lay in between. Germline lookup yields CDR1 SGHDT and CDR2 YYEEEE. The CDR3 contains 13 residues. The CDR3 sequence: CASSLRRDYGYTF. In nucleotides, the CDR3 is TGTGCCAGCAGCTTGCGCAGGGACTATGGCTACACCTTC.

This rearrangement joins TRBV7-9 to TRBJ2-2; D unresolved. Germline V gives CDR1 SEHNR, CDR2 FQNEAQ (reference sequence). Trimming removed 4 bases from V and 2 bases from J, with 5 bases in between. The CDR3 runs to 13 residues. The CDR3 sequence: CASSSLNTGELFF. In DNA, the CDR3 is TGTGCCAGCAGCTCCCTTAACACCGGGGAGCTGTTTTTT.

The rearrangement links TRBV4-3 to TRBJ1-3, with D uncertain. With 0 bases removed from V and 6 bases from J, the gap between germline ends came to 9 bases. The CDR3 is made up of 14 amino acids. Germline CDR1 and CDR2: LGHNA and YSLEER. CDR3 region: CASSQDNPKNTIYF. CDR3 DNA sequence: TGCGCCAGCAGCCAAGATAATCCAAAAAACACCATATATTTT.

This clone came up a few times. The rearrangement joins TRBV15 to TRBJ1-1; D call uncertain. Trimming removed 0 bases from V and 0 bases from J, with 17 bases in between. This CDR3 contains 18 residues. Germline V CDR1 and CDR2: LNHNV, YYDKDF (reference sequence). CDR3 sequence: CATSRDLGVGQLNTEAFF. The CDR3 DNA reads as TGTGCCACCAGCAGAGATCTGGGAGTCGGTCAATTGAACACTGAAGCTTTCTTT.

V usage is TRBV7-3 and J usage is TRBJ2-1; D is ambiguous. Trimming removed 2 bases at V and 5 bases at J, with 13 bases between. CDR1 and CDR2 (germline): SGHTA, FQGTGA. CDR3 size: 15 residues. This CDR3 reads CASSLLPTMNNEQFF. For the CDR3, the DNA is TGTGCCAGCAGCTTACTCCCGACAATGAACAATGAGCAGTTCTTC.

This clone was found a few times. V and J are TRBV4-2 and TRBJ2-5, with D possibly being TRBD1 (6 bases). Trimming took off 0 bases at V and 5 bases at J, with 13 bases between the two ends. The CDR3 spans 15 residues. Germline assignment: CDR1 LGHNA and CDR2 YNFKEQ. This CDR3 reads CASSQERGRVETQYF. In nucleotides, the CDR3 is TGTGCCAGCAGCCAAGAAAGGGGGAGAGTGGAGACCCAGTACTTC.

This rearrangement joins TRBV5-4 to TRBJ1-2, with D unresolved. Trimming took 4 bases from V and 8 from J, leaving 12 bases between them. Germline CDR1 reads SGHNT; CDR2 reads YYREEE (reference sequence). This CDR3 spans 12 amino acids. Here the CDR3 DNA reads TGTGCCAGCAGCCCTACCCCCGGGGGCTACACCTTC. Amino acids: CASSPTPGGYTF.